This passage covers 11 T cell receptor beta chains from one sample sequenced in a study of beta chain features in type 1 diabetes (dated by TCRdb to the late 2010s). Library method: the immunoSEQ multiplex PCR assay. The entire amount of isolated RNA was reverse transcribed using the High Capacity cDNA Reverse Transcription Kit, so the sequenced TCRB transcripts were expressed ones. Here the immuneACCESS table is served through TCRdb, limited to in-frame sequences with V and J called. Missing clones are a known gap in these copies; in checked studies unresolved V genes cover under half, and the rest lacks a known reason. Here the sample has about 360,000 clones; around 13% occur a single time. Under 0.02% of the sample belongs to the ten largest clones. The source material was naive CD4+ T cells from blood. The cell subset or site label of this sample denotes: true naive CD4+ T cells. The receptors were gathered from a man aged 18 to 29 in good health.

This clone came up a few times. V gene TRBV6-4 combines with J gene TRBJ2-7; D may be TRBD2 (6 bases). The germline gives CDR1 MRHNA, CDR2 SNTAGT. The V and J ends lost 6 bases and 0 bases respectively, with 9 bases between them. The CDR3 length is 13 residues. The CDR3 sequence is CASSPGGSYEQYF. CDR3 DNA: TGTGCCAGCAGCCCCGGGGGCTCCTACGAGCAGTACTTC.

A few counts support this clone. This rearrangement joins TRBV7-9 to TRBJ1-5; D uncertain. The CDR3 has 14 amino acids. Germline V gives CDR1 SEHNR, CDR2 FQNEAQ (reference sequence). The V end was cut by 3 bases, the J end by 4 bases, with 10 bases between. As DNA, the CDR3 is TGTGCCAGCAGCTTCGCGGGGAGTAATCAGCCCCAGCATTTT. It codes for CASSFAGSNQPQHF.

This clone was detected only a few times. The chain joins TRBV4-3 to TRBJ2-5; D possibly corresponds to TRBD2 (6 bases). Germline assignment: CDR1 LGHNA and CDR2 YSLEER. V was cut by 0 bases and J by 5 bases, with 19 bases left in between. The CDR3 contains 17 residues. The CDR3 here is CASSQDGPGRMGETQYF. The CDR3 DNA sequence: TGCGCCAGCAGCCAAGATGGGCCAGGGAGGATGGGGGAGACCCAGTACTTC.

This clone was recorded a few times. The V and J genes are TRBV10-3 and TRBJ1-5, with 7 bases fitting TRBD1. Looked up from germline, CDR1 is ENHRY and CDR2 is SYGVKD. CDR3 size: 16 residues. The J segment lost 2 bases and the V segment lost 6 bases, leaving 10 bases of the junction unmatched. The CDR3 loop is CAIRGGDREGNQPQHF. For the CDR3, the DNA is TGTGCCATCAGGGGAGGAGACAGGGAAGGCAATCAGCCCCAGCATTTT.

This clone was counted between two and nine times. This chain joins TRBV4-3 and TRBJ1-2; D remains unclear. The CDR3 extends over 14 amino acids. V was trimmed by 2 bases and J by 0 bases, leaving 7 bases between them. Germline-derived CDR1 and CDR2 are LGHNA and YSLEER. The CDR3 protein is CASSQFTANYGYTF. DNA of the CDR3: TGCGCCAGCAGCCAATTTACAGCTAACTATGGCTACACCTTC.

This clone was seen more than once but under ten times. The chain joins TRBV6-5 to TRBJ2-5, with 7 bases fitting TRBD2. V shed 2 bases and J 6 bases; nucleotides not matched to a gene: 6. The CDR3 loop spans 14 amino acids. CDR1 MNHEY and CDR2 SVGAGI come from the germline V gene. CDR3 in DNA: TGTGCCAGCAGTTACCGCGGGAGCGTTAAGACCCAGTACTTC. This codes for CASSYRGSVKTQYF.

This clone was detected only a few times. This chain links TRBV7-8 with TRBJ2-7; D is perhaps TRBD1 (6 bases). Germline assignment: CDR1 SGHVS and CDR2 FQNEAQ. CDR3 length: 15 amino acids. V dropped 4 bases and J dropped 3 bases, with 16 bases sitting between them. For the CDR3, the DNA is TGTGCCAGCAGCTACAGGGTCCAGGGCTACTACGAGCAGTACTTC. This gives the protein CASSYRVQGYYEQYF.

This clone was counted a few times. The chain recombines TRBV18 with TRBJ2-5, with TRBD2 identical over 7 bases. The CDR3 contains 15 residues. After removal of 6 bases from V and 2 bases from J, the junction contained 9 bases not matched to a gene. Germline CDR1 reads KGHSH; CDR2 reads LQKENI. CDR3 residues: CASSGQLATQETQYF. The DNA for the CDR3 is TGTGCCAGCTCGGGGCAACTAGCGACGCAAGAGACCCAGTACTTC.

This clone was observed once. This rearrangement joins TRBV7-8 to TRBJ1-6; D remains unclear. This CDR3 comprises 17 residues. V lost 5 bases, J lost 0 bases, and 14 bases lay in between. From germline, CDR1 is SGHVS and CDR2 FQNEAQ. The CDR3 loop is CASSVYRVNSYNSPLHF. The CDR3 region has the DNA TGTGCCAGCAGCGTCTACCGGGTGAACTCCTATAATTCACCCCTCCACTTT.

The chain is built from TRBV27 and TRBJ1-5, with D hard to call. The length of the CDR3 is 13 residues. Germline V gene data show CDR1 as MNHEY and CDR2 as SMNVEV (reference sequence). V gave up 4 bases and J gave up 7 bases, with 11 bases separating them. CDR3 nucleotide sequence: TGTGCCAGCAGTTCGGGTCGCCGGCAGCCCCAGCATTTT. Translating gives CASSSGRRQPQHF.

This clone was seen a few times. The CDR3 DNA sequence: TGTGCCAGCAGCTTGGGTCGCGGACTAGCGGGAGAGGGATACGAGCAGTACTTC. Translated: CASSLGRGLAGEGYEQYF. The chain joins TRBV7-2 to TRBJ2-7; 13 bases map to TRBD2. The length of the CDR3 is 18 residues. Germline CDR1 and CDR2: SGHTA and FQGNSA. With V trimmed by 3 bases and J by 4 bases, 12 bases remained unmatched.